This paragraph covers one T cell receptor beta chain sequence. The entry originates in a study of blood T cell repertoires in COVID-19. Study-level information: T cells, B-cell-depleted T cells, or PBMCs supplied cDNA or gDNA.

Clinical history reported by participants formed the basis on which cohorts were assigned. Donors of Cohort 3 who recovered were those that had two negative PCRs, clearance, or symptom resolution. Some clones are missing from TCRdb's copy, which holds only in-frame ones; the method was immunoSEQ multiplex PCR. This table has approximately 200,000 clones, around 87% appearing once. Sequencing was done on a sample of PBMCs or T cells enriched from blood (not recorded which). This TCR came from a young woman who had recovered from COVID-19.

The CDR3 nucleotides read TGTGCCAGCAGTCCGTCCAGGAATAGCAATCAGCCCCAGCATTTT. It encodes CASSPSRNSNQPQHF. V gene TRBV7-8 combines with J gene TRBJ1-5; D gene unclear. The CDR3 contains 15 residues. Germline CDR1 SGHVS, CDR2 FQNEAQ. Trimming pared 6 bases from V and 0 bases from J, leaving 12 bases between. Combining the CDR3 with reference TRBV7-8 and TRBJ1-5 gives the whole variable domain GAGVSQSPRYKVAKRGQDVALRCDPISGHVSLFWYQQALGQGPEFLTYFQNEAQLDKSGLPSDRFFAERPEGSVSTLKIQRTQQEDSAVYLCASSPSRNSNQPQHFGDGTRLSIL.